This T cell receptor (beta chain) is from a study of blood T cells in healthy people across ages. Concerning this clonotype itself: Germline and junction disagree at one end, which may indicate a read error.

The use of a sample-barcoded 5' primer and a J-beta primer mix characterized a second PCR of roughly 6 to 11 cycles. Every single cDNA molecule received a tag from a template-switch adaptor with 12 random nucleotides. MiXCR, applied by TCRdb to the 5' RACE reads, yields one record per CDR3 protein. The top ten clones hold approximately 21% of a sample with roughly 800,000 distinct CDR3 sequences, 58% of them seen once. This CDR3 has 15 amino acids. In germline, CDR1 is SGHTA, CDR2 FQGNSA. Sequences were obtained from blood. The clonotype comes from a young man in good health. J is TRBJ2-7 and V is TRBV7-2; 10 bases align to TRBD1. As DNA, the CDR3 is TGTGCCAGCAGCGTAGATGGGACAGGGGTCTACGAGCAGTACTTT. This gives the protein CASSVDGTGVYEQYF.